This TCR beta chain was obtained from a study of blood T cell repertoires in COVID-19. Turning to the study itself: Acute and convalescent COVID-19 samples came from the United States, Italy and Spain. Nucleic acid was either cDNA or gDNA, and it came from T cells, B-cell-depleted T cells, or PBMCs.

Authors' analysis steps: Nucleated cell number was recorded as an estimate derived from reference gene primer amplification. Sequencing used immunoSEQ multiplex PCR; TCRdb keeps in-frame clones, though not all of them. V and J calls plus clone size are reproduced from that table; the DNA served to infer D and trimming. The sample shows 50,000 or so clones, around 84% of them seen only once. The V and J ends lost 5 bases and 2 bases, in that order; junction bases with no gene match: 13. The V gene's germline CDR1 is MGHDK and CDR2 SYGVNS. CDR3 size: 17 residues. The sequencing input was peripheral blood. The receptor was derived from a human donor in a cohort sampled during active COVID-19. The genes are TRBV25-1 and TRBJ2-3; 7 nucleotides match TRBD1. The CDR3, as DNA: TGTGCCAGCAGTCCTCCAGGGTCGACAGGGAACACAGATACGCAGTATTTT. Translated, it gives CASSPPGSTGNTDTQYF. Filled out from reference TRBV25-1 and TRBJ2-3, the complete variable domain reads EADIYQTPRYLVIGTGKKITLECSQTMGHDKMYWYQQDPGMELHLIHYSYGVNSTEKGDLSSESTVSRIRTEHFPLTLESARPSHTSQYLCASSPPGSTGNTDTQYFGPGTRLTVL.